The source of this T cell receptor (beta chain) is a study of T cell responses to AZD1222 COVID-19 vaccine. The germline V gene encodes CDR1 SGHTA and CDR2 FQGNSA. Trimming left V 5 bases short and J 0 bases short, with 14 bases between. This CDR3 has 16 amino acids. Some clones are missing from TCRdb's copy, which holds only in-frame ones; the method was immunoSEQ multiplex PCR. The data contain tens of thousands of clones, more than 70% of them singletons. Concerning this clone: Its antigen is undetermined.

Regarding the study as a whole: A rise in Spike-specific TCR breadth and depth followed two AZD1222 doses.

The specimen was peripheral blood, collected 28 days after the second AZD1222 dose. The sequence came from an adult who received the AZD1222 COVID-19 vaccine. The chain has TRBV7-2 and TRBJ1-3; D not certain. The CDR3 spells CASSPGLSTSGNTIYF. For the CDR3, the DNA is TGTGCCAGCAGCCCCGGACTGTCCACCTCTGGAAACACCATATATTTT. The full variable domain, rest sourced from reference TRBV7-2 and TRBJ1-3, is GAGVSQSPSNKVTEKGKDVELRCDPISGHTALYWYRQSLGQGLEFLIYFQGNSAPDKSGLPSDRFSAERTGGSVSTLTIQRTQQEDSAVYLCASSPGLSTSGNTIYFGEGSWLTVV.